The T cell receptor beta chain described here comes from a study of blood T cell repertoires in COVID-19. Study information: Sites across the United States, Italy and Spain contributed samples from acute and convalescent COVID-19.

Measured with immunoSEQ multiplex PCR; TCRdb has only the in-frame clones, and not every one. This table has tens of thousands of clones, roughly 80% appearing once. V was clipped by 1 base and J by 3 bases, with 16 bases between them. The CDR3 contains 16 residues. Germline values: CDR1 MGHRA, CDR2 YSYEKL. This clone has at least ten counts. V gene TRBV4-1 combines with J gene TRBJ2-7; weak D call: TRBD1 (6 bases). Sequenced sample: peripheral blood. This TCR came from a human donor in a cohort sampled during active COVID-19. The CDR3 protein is CASSQGYRTENYEQYF. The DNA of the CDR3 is TGCGCCAGCAGCCAAGGCTATAGGACAGAGAACTACGAGCAGTACTTC.